Sequencing of this TCR beta chain was carried out in a study of T cell responses to AZD1222 COVID-19 vaccine. General study findings and limits: Only a handful of individuals given AZD1222 were seropositive at baseline.

Pooled samples include second doses given at about 4 or 12 weeks. Points on this clone: Its antigen is unknown.

CDR1 and CDR2 from the germline V gene are SGHRS and YFSETQ. This CDR3 spans 15 amino acids. Losses at the gene ends were 4 bases for V and 7 bases for J; bases not matched to a gene: 10. Data came from immunoSEQ multiplex PCR; TCRdb stores just in-frame clones and leaves some out. Found here are about 150,000 clones, around nine tenths of them singletons; the top ten hold about 1.6%. This clonotype was sampled from an adult who received the AZD1222 COVID-19 vaccine. The rearrangement uses TRBV5-1 and TRBJ1-4; 7 nucleotides match TRBD1. This material consisted of peripheral blood, taken 28 days after the second AZD1222 dose. CDR3 bases: TGCGCCAGCAGCAGGAGACAGGGAGGGAGTGAAAAACTGTTTTTT. This sequence encodes CASSRRQGGSEKLFF.